Here is one TCR beta chain with its context. This clonotype came up many times. Its antigen remains undetermined. Base qualities are not at hand, and no much larger clone is one base apart. Inclusive of the bounding cysteine and phenylalanine, the CDR3 is 15 residues long. Only the CDR3 part of the read is kept: 45 bases, read in frame from the first base. Compared with germline, V lacks 1 base and J lacks 8 bases; bases without a gene match: 6. For CDR1 and CDR2, the germline V gene lists LGHNA and YSLEER. This sample was taken from a study of T-cell reconstitution after alpha-beta-depleted transplantation in children (dated by TCRdb to about 2016). Background on the whole study: Using TCR repertoire profiling, the study followed T-cell immune reconstitution in a quantitative way in children after TCRalphabeta/CD19-depleted allogeneic hematopoietic cell transplantation.

Paper-wide results and their limitations: Over subsequent months, a decline in hyperexpanded clone frequencies was noted, and after one year, T-cell counts and TCRbeta diversity were mostly ascribed to newly produced T cells. Apparently early alphabetaT-cell count recovery about two months after transplant reportedly relied on only several hundred rapidly expanded clones derived from non-depleted graft cells. The high TCRbeta diversity at day 60 in some patients was ascribed to recipient T cells and intrathymic progenitors that had survived conditioning.

The library was produced with PCR. The listed sequencing device is Illumina HiSeq 2500. TCR libraries were prepared with molecular barcoding, using unique molecular identifiers to normalize TCRbeta repertoire quantification. TCRdb cleaned the public reads at Q25 with fastp, built clones with MiXCR and kept in-frame beta chains. Rows with a matching CDR3 protein are joined into one entry that keeps the most common DNA and genes. A total of about 460,000 distinct CDR3 sequences appear in this sample, approximately 10% of them only once. 2% to 2.5% of the sample belongs to the ten largest clones. The treatment or condition label on this specimen signifies: allogeneic hematopoietic cell transplantation with graft depleted of TCRalphabeta T cells and CD19 B cells. TCRalphabeta/CD19-depleted allogeneic hematopoietic cell grafts were given to the transplant recipients, all of whom were children.

Recombination connected TRBV4-3 to TRBJ2-1; TRBD2 aligns with 9 central bases. The clonotype originates from a child aged 2-15 years with inherited bone marrow failure, due to receive a stem cell transplant. Sequenced here: PBMCs, sampled before TCRalphabeta/CD19-depleted stem cell transplant. The DNA sequence is as follows: TGCGCCAGCAGCCAAGGCTTAGCGGGAGTCTATGAGCAGTTCTTC. The translation is CASSQGLAGVYEQFF.